The sample holds many counts of the clone carrying this T cell receptor (beta chain). Some clones are missing from TCRdb's copy, which holds only in-frame ones; the method was immunoSEQ multiplex PCR. The table lists roughly 110,000 clones, around 83% of them singletons. The germline V gene has CDR1 SGHDN and CDR2 FVKESK. The CDR3 extends over 17 amino acids. Trimming pared 3 bases from V and 9 bases from J, leaving 21 bases between. This sample is part of a study of blood T cell repertoires in COVID-19. Whole-study context: Acute and convalescent COVID-19 specimens originated in the United States, Italy and Spain. From T cells, B-cell-depleted T cells, or PBMCs came the material, which was cDNA or gDNA.

The receptor was derived from a man aged 65 to 79 with acute or convalescent COVID-19. The V and J genes are TRBV14 and TRBJ1-6; D is perhaps TRBD1 (5 bases). Sequencing was carried out using peripheral blood. The CDR3 protein is CASSQSWRGWGRSPLHF. Here the CDR3 DNA reads TGTGCCAGCAGCCAGAGTTGGAGGGGATGGGGTCGTTCACCCCTCCACTTT.